Listed below are T cell receptor beta chains from one sample, sequenced in a study of identifying expanded T cells in peripheral blood. Sequenced by immunoSEQ multiplex PCR; TCRdb stores in-frame clones only, minus some. Among approximately 140,000 clones, 75% to 90% were seen once, and the ten largest hold approximately 8%. The source material was blood. These receptor sequences come from a person aged 18-70 years in good health. Both conserved end residues are part of each CDR3. The order of the fields is V gene, J gene, D gene, clone size, CDR3 protein, CDR3 DNA. A D gene is named only where the DNA matches it firmly. Clone size is not always given. Where it is, it says once, few, many or a class for expanded clones.

TRBV6-4	TRBJ2-3	NA	NA	CASSERVTDTQYF	TGTGCCAGCAGTGAACGGGTCACAGATACGCAGTATTTT
TRBV6-5	TRBJ2-2	NA	NA	CASSYRGGTGELFF	TGTGCCAGCAGTTACAGGGGGGGCACCGGGGAGCTGTTTTTT
TRBV18	TRBJ1-1	NA	few	CASSPPGQRFNTEAFF	TGTGCCAGCTCACCACCCGGGCAGAGATTTAACACTGAAGCTTTCTTT
TRBV6-6	TRBJ2-1	TRBD2	NA	CASRQLARDGNEQFF	TGTGCCAGCAGACAACTAGCGAGAGACGGCAATGAGCAGTTCTTC
TRBV10-1	TRBJ2-7	TRBD1	NA	CASARGQGLEQYF	TGCGCCAGCGCTAGAGGACAGGGACTCGAGCAGTACTTC
TRBV4-3	TRBJ2-6	NA	NA	CASSQVLASSLGANVLTF	TGCGCCAGCAGCCAAGTTCTAGCGTCCTCCCTTGGGGCCAACGTCCTGACTTTC
TRBV11-2	TRBJ2-3	TRBD2	NA	CASRPTGGSPDTQYF	TGTGCCAGCAGACCTACGGGGGGATCCCCAGATACGCAGTATTTT
TRBV29-1	TRBJ1-1	NA	NA	CSGRTVNTEAFF	TGCAGCGGACGGACAGTAAACACTGAAGCTTTCTTT
TRBV20-1	TRBJ2-1	TRBD2	NA	CSARVAGEQFF	TGCAGTGCTAGGGTAGCGGGTGAGCAGTTCTTC
TRBV7-2	TRBJ2-2	NA	NA	CASRPPLGLGTGELFF	TGTGCCAGCAGGCCTCCTCTGGGGCTCGGCACCGGGGAGCTGTTTTTT
TRBV18	TRBJ1-5	TRBD1	NA	CASSPLHPQGFSNQPQHF	TGTGCCAGCTCACCACTTCACCCACAGGGGTTTAGCAATCAGCCCCAGCATTTT
TRBV10-1	TRBJ2-2	NA	NA	CASRMGDVTGELFF	TGCGCCAGCAGAATGGGGGATGTCACCGGGGAGCTGTTTTTT
TRBV19	TRBJ1-5	TRBD1	NA	CASSRGTGSRPQHF	TGTGCCAGTAGTAGGGGGACAGGTTCAAGGCCCCAGCATTTT
TRBV6-5	TRBJ2-5	NA	NA	CASSRDSKETQYF	TGTGCCAGCAGTAGGGACTCTAAAGAGACCCAGTACTTC
TRBV18	TRBJ2-5	NA	once	CASSPENIRGTQYF	TGTGCCAGCTCACCAGAGAACATTCGGGGGACCCAGTACTTC
TRBV7-9	TRBJ2-5	NA	NA	CASSSIHRGGETQYF	TGTGCCAGCAGCTCTATACACAGGGGAGGGGAGACCCAGTACTTC
TRBV6-6	TRBJ1-1	NA	NA	CASSLPGSRGAFF	TGTGCCAGCAGTTTACCCGGGTCCCGAGGGGCTTTCTTT